The T cell receptor beta chain under discussion was sequenced for a study of somatic mutations in cytotoxic T cells in rheumatoid arthritis. Background on the study: Sorting by flow gave nearly 100% purity for some V beta antibody-stained T-cell populations, including V beta1+ cells sequenced for TCRB.

Trimming cost V 3 bases and J 2 bases, with 11 bases left between them. The CDR3 has 14 amino acids. Germline assignment: CDR1 SGHDN and CDR2 FVKESK. The method was immunoSEQ multiplex PCR; TCRdb's version includes in-frame clones alone and lacks a portion of them. The sample lists some 19,000 clones; over 80% were seen once. To note about this clone: The antigen is not known.

Points from the study as a whole: Age was associated with higher CD8+ clonality in rheumatoid arthritis patients, not in healthy controls.

Sequenced sample: CD8+ T cells sorted from blood. The gene calls are TRBV14 and TRBJ2-7, with D maybe TRBD1 (5 bases). This TCR was recovered from a young man with rheumatoid arthritis. This chain's CDR3 is CASSHPGMTYEQYF. The CDR3 DNA sequence: TGTGCCAGCAGCCACCCAGGGATGACCTACGAGCAGTACTTC.